The entry below describes one TCR beta chain. This record belongs to a study of technical replicates of blood from a handful of donors. Sequenced by immunoSEQ multiplex PCR; TCRdb stores in-frame clones only, minus some. The sample has 75,000 to 100,000 clones, approximately 94% seen once. Germline loops: CDR1 SGDLS, CDR2 YYNGEE. V lost 0 bases and J lost 7, with 9 bases in between. The CDR3 consists of 13 residues. This TCR came from a human donor in good health. V usage is TRBV9 and J usage is TRBJ2-3; TRBD2 might be the D (5 bases). The sample consisted of T cells isolated from PBMCs. The CDR3 spells CASSVESGNTQYF. CDR3 bases: TGTGCCAGCAGCGTAGAGTCGGGAAATACGCAGTATTTT. Combining the CDR3 with reference TRBV9 and TRBJ2-3 gives the whole variable domain DSGVTQTPKHLITATGQRVTLRCSPRSGDLSVYWYQQSLDQGLQFLIQYYNGEERAKGNILERFSAQQFPDLHSELNLSSLELGDSALYFCASSVESGNTQYFGPGTRLTVL.